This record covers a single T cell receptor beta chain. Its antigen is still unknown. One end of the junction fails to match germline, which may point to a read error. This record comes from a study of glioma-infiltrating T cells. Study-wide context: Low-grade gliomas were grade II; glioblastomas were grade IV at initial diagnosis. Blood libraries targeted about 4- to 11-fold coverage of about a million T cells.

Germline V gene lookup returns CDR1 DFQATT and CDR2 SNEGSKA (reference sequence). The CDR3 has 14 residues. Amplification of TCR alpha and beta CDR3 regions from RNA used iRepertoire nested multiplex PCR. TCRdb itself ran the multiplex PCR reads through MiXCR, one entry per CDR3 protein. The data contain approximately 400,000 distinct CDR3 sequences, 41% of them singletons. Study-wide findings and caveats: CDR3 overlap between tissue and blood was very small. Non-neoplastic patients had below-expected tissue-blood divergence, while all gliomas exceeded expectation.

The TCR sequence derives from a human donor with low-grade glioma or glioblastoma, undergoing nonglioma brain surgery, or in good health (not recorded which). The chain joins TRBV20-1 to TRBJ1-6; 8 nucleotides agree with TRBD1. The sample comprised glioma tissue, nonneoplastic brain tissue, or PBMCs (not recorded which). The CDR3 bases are TGCAGTGCTAGGCGAAGGACAGGGAATTCAACCCTCCACTTT. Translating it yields CSARRRTGNSTLHF.